A selection of T cell receptor beta chains follows, all from one sample in a study of T cell repertoires in cytomegalovirus infection. These receptors' targets are unknown. MiXCR, applied by TCRdb to the reads, yields one record per CDR3 protein. The sample carries around 58,000 distinct CDR3 sequences, around 20% recorded once. Here the sequenced sample was CD8+ T cells from cultured PBMCs, taken from culture after CMV antigen stimulation. Source of these receptors: a human donor in good health (CMV status not recorded). Some clones in this sample may be carry-over from other donors' samples. Both conserved end residues are part of each CDR3. Each record gives: V gene, J gene, D gene, clone size, CDR3 DNA, CDR3 protein. The D gene is left open where the match is weak. Clone size is shown for a subset of rows, as once, few, many or a class of expanded clone.

V gene: TRBV4-1
J gene: TRBJ2-3
D gene: -
clone size: few
CDR3 DNA: TGCGCCAGCAGCCCGGTTCCCAGGGAAACAGATACGCAGTATTTT
CDR3 protein: CASSPVPRETDTQYF

V gene: TRBV7-2
J gene: TRBJ1-5
D gene: -
clone size: few
CDR3 DNA: TGTGCCAGCAGCTTAGTAGGGGGGGGTCAGCCCCAGCATTTT
CDR3 protein: CASSLVGGGQPQHF

V gene: TRBV7-9
J gene: TRBJ1-1
D gene: -
clone size: -
CDR3 DNA: TGTGCCAGCAGCCGTGTAGCAGGGAACACTGAAGCTTTCTTT
CDR3 protein: CASSRVAGNTEAFF

V gene: TRBV7-9
J gene: TRBJ2-7
D gene: TRBD1
clone size: few
CDR3 DNA: TGTGCCAGCAGCCCATCCGGGACAGGGAGTTACGAGCAGTACTTC
CDR3 protein: CASSPSGTGSYEQYF

V gene: TRBV4-1
J gene: TRBJ1-3
D gene: TRBD1
clone size: -
CDR3 DNA: TGCGCCAGCAGCCACGGGACGACAGGGGGAAAGTCTGGAAACACCATATATTTT
CDR3 protein: CASSHGTTGGKSGNTIYF

V gene: TRBV7-9
J gene: TRBJ1-1
D gene: -
clone size: -
CDR3 DNA: TGTGCCAGCAGTACGGTCACTGAAGCTTTCTTT
CDR3 protein: CASSTVTEAFF

V gene: TRBV4-2
J gene: TRBJ1-1
D gene: -
clone size: -
CDR3 DNA: TGTGCCAGCAGCCAAGTTGGGGGCGCGAACACTGAAGCTTTCTTT
CDR3 protein: CASSQVGGANTEAFF

V gene: TRBV15
J gene: TRBJ2-1
D gene: TRBD1
clone size: few
CDR3 DNA: TGTGCCACCAGCAGAGATCCGGCCCGGGACAGGGGTGGTTATGAGCAGTTCTTC
CDR3 protein: CATSRDPARDRGGYEQFF

V gene: TRBV7-2
J gene: TRBJ2-3
D gene: -
clone size: few
CDR3 DNA: TGTGCCAGCAGCTTTTCGGAGGGGGCTTCAGATACGCAGTATTTT
CDR3 protein: CASSFSEGASDTQYF

V gene: TRBV18
J gene: TRBJ1-5
D gene: -
clone size: -
CDR3 DNA: TGTGCCAGCTCACCCCATTCGGATCAGCCCCAGCATTTT
CDR3 protein: CASSPHSDQPQHF

V gene: TRBV7-6
J gene: TRBJ2-3
D gene: TRBD2
clone size: -
CDR3 DNA: TGTGCCAGCAGCAGACCGGGGGGGATAGCGGATACGCAGTATTTT
CDR3 protein: CASSRPGGIADTQYF

V gene: TRBV12-3/TRBV12-4
J gene: TRBJ1-1
D gene: -
clone size: -
CDR3 DNA: TGTGCCAGCAGTACGGGCCTCCAAGCTTTCTTT
CDR3 protein: CASSTGLQAFF

V gene: TRBV27
J gene: TRBJ2-7
D gene: -
clone size: few
CDR3 DNA: TGTGCCAGTTCAAAGGGGTCTCGATCCTACGAGCAGTACTTC
CDR3 protein: CASSKGSRSYEQYF

V gene: TRBV6-1
J gene: TRBJ2-7
D gene: TRBD2
clone size: -
CDR3 DNA: TGTGCCAGCAGTGAAGAATTGGGGGGGATTCAGTACGAGCAGTACTTC
CDR3 protein: CASSEELGGIQYEQYF

V gene: TRBV12-3/TRBV12-4
J gene: TRBJ1-2
D gene: -
clone size: -
CDR3 DNA: TGTGCCAGCAGCAAAGGGACGAACTATGGCTACACCTTC
CDR3 protein: CASSKGTNYGYTF

V gene: TRBV11-2
J gene: TRBJ1-2
D gene: TRBD1
clone size: -
CDR3 DNA: TGTGCCAGCAGCTGGGACAGGGCGGCCCACGGCTACACCTTC
CDR3 protein: CASSWDRAAHGYTF

V gene: TRBV5-8
J gene: TRBJ2-7
D gene: TRBD1
clone size: -
CDR3 DNA: TGTGCCAGCAGCTTGGGGAGGGACAGGGCCTGGGAGCAGTACTTC
CDR3 protein: CASSLGRDRAWEQYF

V gene: TRBV12-3/TRBV12-4
J gene: TRBJ1-2
D gene: -
clone size: -
CDR3 DNA: TGTGCCAGCAGTTTAGGGAGCTTGGCCATAGGATATGGCTACACCTTC
CDR3 protein: CASSLGSLAIGYGYTF

V gene: TRBV12-3/TRBV12-4
J gene: TRBJ2-7
D gene: TRBD2
clone size: -
CDR3 DNA: TGTGCCAGCAGTTTCCGGGGGGACGAGCAGTACTTC
CDR3 protein: CASSFRGDEQYF

V gene: TRBV7-6
J gene: TRBJ2-1
D gene: TRBD2
clone size: -
CDR3 DNA: TGTGCCAGCAGCTTAGCGGGGGGGAGTTGGGAGCAGTTCTTC
CDR3 protein: CASSLAGGSWEQFF

V gene: TRBV7-9
J gene: TRBJ2-7
D gene: -
clone size: few
CDR3 DNA: TGTGCCAGCAGCTCCCCCGGAGGGCCCTACGAGCAGTACTTC
CDR3 protein: CASSSPGGPYEQYF

V gene: TRBV2
J gene: TRBJ2-4
D gene: TRBD1
clone size: few
CDR3 DNA: TGTGCCAGCAGTACTGAACAGGGGGCCAAAAACATTCAGTACTTC
CDR3 protein: CASSTEQGAKNIQYF

V gene: TRBV7-9
J gene: TRBJ2-3
D gene: TRBD1
clone size: -
CDR3 DNA: TGTGCCAGCAGTTTAACCGGGACAGCAGTCACAGATACGCAGTATTTT
CDR3 protein: CASSLTGTAVTDTQYF

V gene: TRBV7-6
J gene: TRBJ2-2
D gene: -
clone size: -
CDR3 DNA: TGTGCCAGCAGCGGGGATGGTGGGATAGCCGGGGAGCTGTTTTTT
CDR3 protein: CASSGDGGIAGELFF

V gene: TRBV11-1
J gene: TRBJ1-2
D gene: -
clone size: -
CDR3 DNA: TGTGCCAGCAGCCCTCAAAACACCGCGGGCTACACCTTC
CDR3 protein: CASSPQNTAGYTF

V gene: TRBV4-3
J gene: TRBJ1-4
D gene: -
clone size: -
CDR3 DNA: TGCGCCAGCAGCCTGTACAGGGAAGATTCAACTAATGAAAAACTGTTTTTT
CDR3 protein: CASSLYREDSTNEKLFF

V gene: TRBV7-6
J gene: TRBJ1-1
D gene: -
clone size: few
CDR3 DNA: TGTGCCAGCAGCGTAGACAGACTGAACACTGAAGCTTTCTTT
CDR3 protein: CASSVDRLNTEAFF

V gene: TRBV12-3/TRBV12-4
J gene: TRBJ2-1
D gene: TRBD2
clone size: few
CDR3 DNA: TGTGCCAGCAGTTTCGGTAGCGGGGGTCACAATGAGCAGTTCTTC
CDR3 protein: CASSFGSGGHNEQFF

V gene: TRBV19
J gene: TRBJ1-1
D gene: -
clone size: -
CDR3 DNA: TGTGCCAGTAGTATAGGGCAGGGGAACACTGAAGCTTTCTTT
CDR3 protein: CASSIGQGNTEAFF

V gene: TRBV6-2/TRBV6-3
J gene: TRBJ2-7
D gene: -
clone size: -
CDR3 DNA: TGTGCCACCAGTCAAGGCTACGAGCAGTACTTC
CDR3 protein: CATSQGYEQYF

V gene: TRBV7-8
J gene: TRBJ2-2
D gene: -
clone size: -
CDR3 DNA: TGTGCCAGCTTTTCGGGAAACACCGGGGAGCTGTTTTTT
CDR3 protein: CASFSGNTGELFF

V gene: TRBV28
J gene: TRBJ2-1
D gene: -
clone size: -
CDR3 DNA: TGTGCCAGCAGTCCCGACGGTTACAATGAGCAGTTCTTC
CDR3 protein: CASSPDGYNEQFF

V gene: TRBV18
J gene: TRBJ2-5
D gene: TRBD1
clone size: -
CDR3 DNA: TGTGCCAGCTCACCAATCAGGGGGCGCCAAGAGACCCAGTACTTC
CDR3 protein: CASSPIRGRQETQYF

V gene: TRBV9
J gene: TRBJ1-4
D gene: TRBD1
clone size: few
CDR3 DNA: TGTGCCAGCAGCGCCCGGACAGGGGTGGGCGAAAAACTGTTTTTT
CDR3 protein: CASSARTGVGEKLFF

V gene: TRBV7-9
J gene: TRBJ1-4
D gene: -
clone size: few
CDR3 DNA: TGTGCCAGCAGCGTGAATGAAAAACTGTTTTTT
CDR3 protein: CASSVNEKLFF

V gene: TRBV5-1
J gene: TRBJ1-4
D gene: TRBD1
clone size: -
CDR3 DNA: TGCGCCAGCAGCTTGGCGGGACAGGCCGAAAAACTGTTTTTT
CDR3 protein: CASSLAGQAEKLFF

V gene: TRBV5-5
J gene: TRBJ2-1
D gene: TRBD2
clone size: few
CDR3 DNA: TGTGCCAGCAGCTCACTAGCGGACTACAATGAGCAGTTCTTC
CDR3 protein: CASSSLADYNEQFF

V gene: TRBV7-2
J gene: TRBJ2-7
D gene: TRBD2
clone size: -
CDR3 DNA: TGTGCCAGCAGCTGGGTTAGCGGGGGGGAGCGCGAGCAGTACTTC
CDR3 protein: CASSWVSGGEREQYF

V gene: TRBV6-4
J gene: TRBJ2-2
D gene: -
clone size: -
CDR3 DNA: TGTGCCAGCAGTGACTCGACAAGCACCGGGGAGCTGTTTTTT
CDR3 protein: CASSDSTSTGELFF

V gene: TRBV30
J gene: TRBJ1-3
D gene: -
clone size: few
CDR3 DNA: TGTGCCTGGAGAGGGATTCCGGGCAGGGACACCATATATTTT
CDR3 protein: CAWRGIPGRDTIYF

V gene: TRBV4-2
J gene: TRBJ1-2
D gene: TRBD1
clone size: few
CDR3 DNA: TGTGCCAGCAGCCAAGATGACGGGACAGGGAATGGCTACACCTTC
CDR3 protein: CASSQDDGTGNGYTF